Described below is a single TCR beta chain sequence and its context. This clone appeared a single time. Its specific antigen is unknown. Base-call qualities are not available, and no considerably larger clone is one nucleotide away. The donors were included in the validation cohort of over a hundred subjects, a group kept apart from the roughly 700-subject first cohort. This specimen belongs to a study of cytomegalovirus exposure and HLA in healthy donors (dated by TCRdb to 2015 to 2018). Study-level background: The 666 repertoires of the first cohort and the approximately 110 validation repertoires were produced on the same platform, according to a later analysis. The study aimed to test whether signatures of past pathogen exposure could be identified by cataloging public T cell receptors. The study combined high-throughput TCR immunosequencing, statistical association of individual TCRs with disease status, and machine learning to predict cytomegalovirus infection status. A separate validation cohort of 100 to 150 different subjects was used in addition to the roughly 700-subject first cohort.

Library construction relied on the immunoSEQ multiplex PCR assay. The study's processing was this. A statistical classification framework was built to diagnose cytomegalovirus status from the catalog of TCR beta chain sequences. In TCRdb, the immuneACCESS table is reduced to in-frame sequences with V and J assigned. These tables do not hold every clone; where another copy was compared, an unresolved V gene accounts for under half, and the others remain unexplained. Clone size and the V and J calls come from that table; the DNA yielded D and trimming. In all, the sample holds roughly 73,000 clones, and around 95% of those were seen once. About 3.5% of the sample rests with the top ten. Broad study findings and their caveats: In vitro tests confirmed that three of the cytomegalovirus-associated TCR beta chains recognize cytomegalovirus antigens. The validation cohort had no HLA typing available for a later analysis, so co-occurrence within that cohort was assessed over all 130 or so repertoires. A total of about 150 TCR beta chains were listed by the study as associated with cytomegalovirus. Across donors, most TCR sequences were observed very rarely, whereas some public TCRs were present in many individuals. Cytomegalovirus status was reported to be diagnosed by the classifier with high specificity and sensitivity in both the original and validation cohorts. According to the authors, the approach could potentially be generalized to other disease states and immunological phenotypes. Subsequent analysis determined that TCRs grouped into clusters in the first cohort also showed a tendency toward co-occurrence across the 120 or so validation repertoires, and approximately 94% of cluster scores exceeded 0.

Inclusive of the bounding cysteine and phenylalanine, the CDR3 is 16 residues long. Only the CDR3 portion is preserved as DNA: 48 bases, with reading frame beginning at the first base. Based on the germline V gene, the CDR1 and CDR2 sequences are LGHNA and YNFKEQ. Unmatched junction bases come to 2, with V trimmed by 0 bases and J by 4 bases. The receptor comes from a young man in good health and CMV-seronegative. The chain couples TRBV4-2 to TRBJ2-2, and 10 bases in between align with TRBD2. Sequencing input: PBMCs. In nucleotide form, the sequence is TGTGCCAGCAGCCAAGATCTAGCGGGGGTCACCGGGGAGCTGTTTTTT. Translated, it reads CASSQDLAGVTGELFF.